Below are 21 T cell receptor beta chains sequenced from a single sample in a study of blood T cell repertoires in COVID-19. Libraries were prepared by immunoSEQ multiplex PCR; TCRdb keeps only in-frame clonotypes and omits some of them. The profile shows about 670,000 clones, 85% to 90% of them singletons. Sequences were obtained from peripheral blood. These receptors originate from a woman aged 18-30 years with acute or convalescent COVID-19.

The genes are TRBV19 and TRBJ1-5; no definite D call. The CDR3 length is 13 residues. CDR1 is LNHDA, CDR2 SQIVND, per germline (reference sequence). The germline V and J ends were trimmed by 1 base and 5 bases, with 6 bases remaining between them. CDR3 residues: CASSIVAHQPQHF. CDR3 DNA: TGTGCCAGTAGTATAGTGGCACATCAGCCCCAGCATTTT. The complete variable domain, with remaining parts taken from reference TRBV19 and TRBJ1-5, reads DGGITQSPKYLFRKEGQNVTLSCEQNLNHDAMYWYRQDPGQGLRLIYYSQIVNDFQKGDIAEGYSVSREKKESFPLTVTSAQKNPTAFYLCASSIVAHQPQHFGDGTRLSIL.

This chain connects TRBV6-5 to TRBJ1-6, with 8 bases identical to TRBD1. The CDR3 is 15 amino acids. V was clipped by 9 bases and J by 4 bases; unmatched bases: 8. From germline, CDR1 is MNHEY and CDR2 SVGAGI. The CDR3 region is CASRDRLEYNSPLHF. The CDR3 DNA reads TGTGCCAGTCGGGACAGGCTGGAGTATAATTCACCCCTCCACTTT.

The CDR3 here is CAWSDSSYEQYF. CDR3 sequence (DNA): TGTGCCTGGAGTGATAGCTCCTACGAGCAGTACTTC. The V gene is TRBV30, the J gene TRBJ2-7; D is undetermined. CDR1 and CDR2 (germline): GTSNPN, SVGIG (reference sequence). The CDR3 has 12 residues. The V and J ends lost 1 base and 0 bases respectively, with 4 bases between them.

J is TRBJ2-7 and V is TRBV5-8; TRBD1 agrees at 7 bases. Germline V gene data show CDR1 as SGHTS and CDR2 as YDEGEE. V lost 5 bases to trimming and J lost 0 bases; unmatched junction nucleotides: 8. The CDR3 length is 15 residues. Written as DNA, the CDR3 is TGTGCCAGCAGTCGCCGGGACAGCAGCTCCTACGAGCAGTACTTC. It translates to CASSRRDSSSYEQYF.

The CDR3 bases are TGTGCCAGCAGTGACGGCGGGTCTAAGGATGAGCAGTTCTTC. It encodes CASSDGGSKDEQFF. The chain uses TRBV6-4 and TRBJ2-1; D is perhaps TRBD2 (5 bases). Trimming cost V 2 bases and J 8 bases, with 13 bases left between them. Germline lookup yields CDR1 MRHNA and CDR2 SNTAGT. This CDR3 has 14 amino acids.

As concerns this clone: Other DNA sequences in this sample translate to the same CDR3. The genes are TRBV6-1 and TRBJ2-7; perhaps TRBD2 as D (5 bases). In germline, CDR1 is MNHNS, CDR2 SASEGT. The CDR3 runs 15 residues. V was clipped by 3 bases and J by 1 base, with 13 bases between them. DNA of the CDR3: TGTGCCAGCAGTGAGGAGGTGGGGAGTTCCTACGAGCAGTACTTC. Translated, it gives CASSEEVGSSYEQYF.

In this sample, this clone turned up once. The chain combines TRBV7-9 with TRBJ1-1, with D unresolved. From germline, CDR1 is SEHNR and CDR2 FQNEAQ (reference sequence). The CDR3 length is 14 residues. With 3 bases removed from V and 5 bases from J, the gap between germline ends came to 13 bases. Here the CDR3 DNA reads TGTGCCAGCAGCTTGGTTGGATTGCGGACTGAAGCTTTCTTT. It is translated as CASSLVGLRTEAFF.

The rearrangement links TRBV6-5 to TRBJ1-1, with D hard to call. Per the germline V gene, CDR1 is MNHEY and CDR2 is SVGAGI. This CDR3 region has 12 residues. The V gene lost 6 bases and the J gene lost 0 bases, with 5 bases spanning the gap. Here the CDR3 DNA reads TGTGCCAGCAGATCCATGAACACTGAAGCTTTCTTT. It yields the protein CASRSMNTEAFF.

This clone was found once. The chain uses TRBV7-9 and TRBJ1-2; TRBD1 matches 8 bases. Germline CDR1 reads SEHNR; CDR2 reads FQNEAQ (reference sequence). V was pared by 4 bases and J by 8 bases, with 6 bases of the junction left unmatched. The length of the CDR3 is 13 residues. The CDR3 sequence is CASSSRTGWGYTF. The CDR3 nucleotides are TGTGCCAGCAGCTCCCGGACAGGGTGGGGCTACACCTTC.

This clone was detected once. The chain employs TRBV28 and TRBJ1-2; D is ambiguous. This CDR3 has 13 amino acids. V lost 5 bases and J lost 3, with 10 bases in between. CDR1 is MDHEN and CDR2 is SYDVKM in the germline V gene. For the CDR3, the DNA is TGTGCCAGCAGTACACAGAGCCACTATGGCTACACCTTC. Protein product: CASSTQSHYGYTF.

This clone was picked up a small number of times. The chain carries TRBV5-1 and TRBJ1-1; D might be TRBD1 (5 bases). Trimming cost V 7 bases and J 0 bases, with 16 bases left between them. This CDR3 spans 15 amino acids. Germline lookup yields CDR1 SGHRS and CDR2 YFSETQ. CDR3 residues: CASAETVFMNTEAFF. Written as DNA, the CDR3 is TGCGCCAGCGCCGAGACAGTTTTTATGAACACTGAAGCTTTCTTT.

This clone was counted a few times. V is TRBV6-5 and J is TRBJ1-3, with D possibly being TRBD1 (5 bases). The V gene's germline CDR1 is MNHEY and CDR2 SVGAGI. V was cut by 5 bases and J by 0 bases, with 11 bases left in between. This CDR3 spans 15 amino acids. The CDR3 DNA reads as TGTGCCAGCAGTCAGACCGGGGGCTCTGGAAACACCATATATTTT. Protein: CASSQTGGSGNTIYF.

V usage is TRBV4-3 and J usage is TRBJ1-1, with D possibly matching TRBD1 (5 bases). Germline V lookup: CDR1 LGHNA, CDR2 YSLEER. This CDR3 comprises 16 residues. V was clipped by 1 base and J by 1 base, with 13 bases between them. CDR3: CASSQVTGQSNTEAFF. CDR3 DNA sequence: TGCGCCAGCAGCCAAGTCACCGGACAATCGAACACTGAAGCTTTCTTT.

The genes are TRBV19 and TRBJ1-2, with D hard to call. The CDR3 contains 16 residues. Trimming cost V 2 bases and J 4 bases, with 17 bases left between them. The germline CDR1 and CDR2 sequences are LNHDA and SQIVND (reference sequence). CDR3 sequence (DNA): TGTGCCAGTAGTATATTTCAGGTCGAAGATTCCTATGGCTACACCTTC. It codes for CASSIFQVEDSYGYTF. The full variable domain, completed using reference TRBV19 and TRBJ1-2, is DGGITQSPKYLFRKEGQNVTLSCEQNLNHDAMYWYRQDPGQGLRLIYYSQIVNDFQKGDIAEGYSVSREKKESFPLTVTSAQKNPTAFYLCASSIFQVEDSYGYTFGSGTRLTVV.

V usage is TRBV14 and J usage is TRBJ2-7, with D unclear. CDR3 size: 13 residues. CDR1 is SGHDN and CDR2 is FVKESK in the germline V gene. V lost 0 bases to trimming and J lost 6 bases, with 9 bases between them. CDR3 sequence (DNA): TGTGCCAGCAGCCAAGAACTACGAGGCGAGCAGTACTTC. Protein product: CASSQELRGEQYF. The whole variable domain, remainder taken from reference TRBV14 and TRBJ2-7, is EAGVTQFPSHSVIEKGQTVTLRCDPISGHDNLYWYRRVMGKEIKFLLHFVKESKQDESGMPNNRFLAERTGGTYSTLKVQPAELEDSGVYFCASSQELRGEQYFGPGTRLTVT.

This chain connects TRBV3-1 (or the pseudogene TRBV3-2) to TRBJ1-1; 7 nucleotides agree with TRBD1. The length of the CDR3 is 14 residues. Germline V gene lookup returns CDR1 LGHDT and CDR2 YNNKEL (reference sequence). V lost 4 bases and J lost 3; bases outside the gene matches: 5. CDR3 region: CASSRRDRDTEAFF. The CDR3 DNA follows: TGTGCCAGCAGCCGCCGAGACAGGGACACTGAAGCTTTCTTT.

Concerning this clone: Other DNA sequences of this sample code for an identical CDR3. The J gene is TRBJ1-1, the V gene TRBV30, with D unclear. This CDR3 is built from 14 residues. Germline V CDR1 and CDR2: GTSNPN, SVGIG (reference sequence). V was clipped by 0 bases and J by 1 base, with 9 bases between them. The CDR3 loop reads CAWSVRGGNTEAFF. DNA of the CDR3: TGTGCCTGGAGTGTCCGCGGAGGGAACACTGAAGCTTTCTTT.

The gene calls are TRBV28 and TRBJ1-4; D gene ambiguous. Germline-derived CDR1 and CDR2 are MDHEN and SYDVKM. This CDR3 comprises 15 residues. V gave up 3 bases and J gave up 0 bases, with 8 bases separating them. The DNA for the CDR3 is TGTGCCAGCAGTTTGGAGGGTTCAACTAATGAAAAACTGTTTTTT. It translates to CASSLEGSTNEKLFF.

The chain couples TRBV30 to TRBJ1-2; no clear D. V lost 0 bases and J 2 bases, leaving 7 bases between the germline ends. CDR3 length: 13 amino acids. CDR1 and CDR2 (germline): GTSNPN, SVGIG (reference sequence). Written as DNA, the CDR3 is TGTGCCTGGAGTGTAGAGGTAAACTATGGCTACACCTTC. Translated: CAWSVEVNYGYTF.

The V gene is TRBV7-8, the J gene TRBJ2-1; 9 positions match TRBD1. The length of the CDR3 is 18 residues. Trimming cost V 3 bases and J 4 bases; bases outside gene matches: 13. Germline V gene sequence: CDR1 SGHVS, CDR2 FQNEAQ. CDR3 DNA sequence: TGTGCCAGCAGCTTTTTGGGACAGGGAGGCTCTTTGTACAATGAGCAGTTCTTC. Its translation: CASSFLGQGGSLYNEQFF.

The chain recombines TRBV2 with TRBJ1-2; 8 positions agree with TRBD1. Looked up from germline, CDR1 is SNHLY and CDR2 is FYNNEI. Trimming at V came to 1 base and at J to 1 base, leaving 8 bases not matched to a gene. There are 17 residues in the CDR3. The CDR3 DNA is TGTGCCAGCAGTGAAGTATATCCGGGACAGGTTAACTATGGCTACACCTTC. Encoded protein: CASSEVYPGQVNYGYTF. Drawing the rest from reference TRBV2 and TRBJ1-2, the complete variable domain is EPEVTQTPSHQVTQMGQEVILRCVPISNHLYFYWYRQILGQKVEFLVSFYNNEISEKSEIFDDQFSVERPDGSNFTLKIRSTKLEDSAMYFCASSEVYPGQVNYGYTFGSGTRLTVV.